A single sample is the source of the 20 T cell receptor beta chains below, sequenced in a study of cytomegalovirus exposure and HLA in healthy donors. PCR primers comprised 60 Vbeta and 13 Jbeta primers. Method: immunoSEQ multiplex PCR; TCRdb's copy keeps in-frame clones and lacks some. The table includes about 190,000 clones, around 79% detected once. Material for sequencing was PBMCs. The receptors here all came from a woman between 45 and 65 years old in good health and CMV-seronegative.

This clone was picked up a small number of times. In nucleotides, the CDR3 is TGTGCCAGCAGTTACACGGGACAGGGAGAACAGCCCCAGCATTTT. Translation gives CASSYTGQGEQPQHF. The genes are TRBV6-6 and TRBJ1-5, with 9 bases that match TRBD1. V lost 2 bases to trimming and J lost 7 bases; unmatched junction nucleotides: 6. CDR1 is MNHNY and CDR2 is SVGAGI in the germline V gene (reference sequence). The CDR3 totals 15 residues.

The chain combines TRBV7-6 with TRBJ2-2, with 10 bases matching TRBD1. The V gene end was trimmed by 2 bases and the J gene end by 1 base; junction bases not matched to a gene: 4. CDR1 and CDR2 from the germline V gene are SGHVS and FNYEAQ. The length of the CDR3 is 17 residues. CDR3 sequence (DNA): TGTGCCAGCAGCTTAATTGGACAGGGGGGGAACACCGGGGAGCTGTTTTTT. This encodes CASSLIGQGGNTGELFF.

This clone was seen a single time. J is TRBJ1-2 and V is TRBV5-1, with a possible D match to TRBD1 (5 bases). Germline CDR1 reads SGHRS; CDR2 reads YFSETQ. CDR3 length: 13 residues. Trimming pared 5 bases from V and 6 bases from J, leaving 14 bases between. The CDR3 sequence is CASSRDSLNGYTF. CDR3 bases: TGCGCCAGCAGTCGCGACAGCTTGAATGGCTACACCTTC.

V usage is TRBV18 and J usage is TRBJ1-1, with no clear D. CDR3 length equals 13 residues. Looked up from germline, CDR1 is KGHSH and CDR2 is LQKENI. V dropped 1 base and J dropped 6 bases, with 9 bases sitting between them. The CDR3 reads CASSPQAGSEAFF. The CDR3 DNA reads as TGTGCCAGCTCACCACAGGCGGGCTCTGAAGCTTTCTTT.

The chain has TRBV5-4 and TRBJ2-7; D not resolved. V dropped 2 bases and J dropped 8 bases, with 14 bases sitting between them. The CDR3 sequence is 13 residues long. Germline V gene data show CDR1 as SGHNT and CDR2 as YYREEE (reference sequence). The CDR3 is CASSLDDATQQYF. The CDR3 DNA follows: TGTGCCAGCAGCTTAGATGATGCGACTCAGCAGTACTTC.

The chain is built from TRBV4-3 and TRBJ2-7; D gene uncertain. V was pared by 1 base and J by 0 bases, with 10 bases between. CDR1 is LGHNA and CDR2 is YSLEER in the germline V gene. The CDR3 contains 15 residues. The chain's CDR3 is CASSQGSGSSYEQYF. For the CDR3, the DNA is TGCGCCAGCAGCCAAGGATCGGGTAGCTCCTACGAGCAGTACTTC.

V and J are TRBV19 and TRBJ1-5; weak D call: TRBD1 (5 bases). Looked up from germline, CDR1 is LNHDA and CDR2 is SQIVND (reference sequence). V was pared by 4 bases and J by 3 bases, with 10 bases between. This CDR3 has 14 amino acids. The CDR3 nucleotides read TGTGCCAGTAGTAGAGGACAATACAATCAGCCCCAGCATTTT. Translation: CASSRGQYNQPQHF.

V gene TRBV7-8 combines with J gene TRBJ1-1, with 9 bases lining up with TRBD1. CDR1 SGHVS and CDR2 FQNEAQ come from the germline V gene. J was trimmed by 5 bases and V by 5 bases; bases with no gene match: 6. The CDR3 contains 14 residues. This chain's CDR3 is CASSARTGETEAFF. DNA of the CDR3: TGTGCCAGCAGCGCAAGGACAGGGGAGACTGAAGCTTTCTTT.

The V call is TRBV7-9, the J call TRBJ2-5, with TRBD2 matching over 12 bases. Germline V lookup: CDR1 SEHNR, CDR2 FQNEAQ (reference sequence). The J segment lost 1 base and the V segment lost 5 bases, leaving 5 bases of the junction unmatched. The CDR3 has 16 residues. The CDR3 sequence is CASSDRLAGVQETQYF. The CDR3 DNA is TGTGCCAGCAGCGATCGACTAGCGGGGGTCCAAGAGACCCAGTACTTC.

This clone has a handful of counts. The missing conserved phenylalanine or tryptophan at the end of this CDR3 makes a read error likely. The DNA is left out, because the CDR3 cannot be placed on it with certainty; the CDR3 is given as TCRdb lists it. This chain links TRBV4-3 with TRBJ1-1. The length of the CDR3 is 13 amino acids, counting both ends. Germline V gene sequence: CDR1 LGHNA, CDR2 YSLEER. This chain's CDR3 is CASSQDMAESPLY.

This rearrangement joins TRBV19 to TRBJ1-2; TRBD1 matches at 7 bases. The CDR3 consists of 13 residues. V lost 7 bases to trimming and J lost 6 bases; unmatched junction nucleotides: 8. Germline V gene data show CDR1 as LNHDA and CDR2 as SQIVND (reference sequence). CDR3 in DNA: TGTGCCAGTACCAGGGGGTACTTGAATGGCTACACCTTC. This codes for CASTRGYLNGYTF.

This chain connects TRBV27 to TRBJ2-2; D remains ambiguous. The CDR3 totals 15 residues. From germline, CDR1 is MNHEY and CDR2 SMNVEV (reference sequence). Trimming took 6 bases from V and 0 from J, leaving 11 bases between them. The CDR3, as DNA: TGTGCCAGCAGACTTAACCACGCGAACACCGGGGAGCTGTTTTTT. This gives the protein CASRLNHANTGELFF.

V gene TRBV11-2 combines with J gene TRBJ2-5; 8 bases fit TRBD2. The CDR3 covers 16 residues. The germline V gene has CDR1 SGHAT and CDR2 FQNNGV. Unmatched junction bases numbered 13, after V lost 5 bases and J lost 5 bases. CDR3 nucleotides: TGTGCCAGCAGCCCTAATCGGGGGGGGGCTAGTGAGACCCAGTACTTC. It translates to CASSPNRGGASETQYF.

J is TRBJ2-2 and V is TRBV5-8, with 10 bases that match TRBD1. J lost 4 bases, V lost 5 bases, and 5 bases had no gene match. Germline V lookup: CDR1 SGHTS, CDR2 YDEGEE. This CDR3 region has 15 residues. CDR3 DNA: TGTGCCAGCAGAGGGACAGGGGCCTTCACCGGGGAGCTGTTTTTT. As protein: CASRGTGAFTGELFF.

The CDR3 loop reads CASSPGTGGGVLQETQYF. CDR3 nucleotides: TGTGCCAGCAGCCCCGGGACAGGGGGTGGGGTCCTCCAAGAGACCCAGTACTTC. This chain connects TRBV7-3 to TRBJ2-5, with TRBD1 matching over 11 bases. There are 18 residues in the CDR3. V shed 5 bases, J shed 1 base, and the junction held 12 bases outside the gene matches. The germline CDR1 and CDR2 sequences are SGHTA and FQGTGA.

In its sample, this clone was seen once. The chain has TRBV7-9 and TRBJ2-2; possible D gene TRBD2, 5 bases. The CDR3 length is 16 residues. Germline V lookup: CDR1 SEHNR, CDR2 FQNEAQ (reference sequence). V was clipped by 0 bases and J by 1 base, with 9 bases between them. CDR3 sequence reads: CASSLAPGENTGELFF. The CDR3, as DNA: TGTGCCAGCAGCTTAGCCCCCGGGGAGAACACCGGGGAGCTGTTTTTT.

This chain connects TRBV18 to TRBJ1-1; D is unclear. Germline CDR1 is KGHSH and CDR2 is LQKENI. This CDR3 is built from 14 residues. Deletions cut 3 bases from V and 4 bases from J, with 12 bases between. In nucleotides, the CDR3 is TGTGCCAGCTCACCTCGTGAGTGGGCCACTGAAGCTTTCTTT. As protein: CASSPREWATEAFF. Full variable domain (outside the CDR3, taken from reference TRBV18 and TRBJ1-1): NAGVMQNPRHLVRRRGQEARLRCSPMKGHSHVYWYRQLPEEGLKFMVYLQKENIIDESGMPKERFSAEFPKEGPSILRIQQVVRGDSAAYFCASSPREWATEAFFGQGTRLTVV.

The chain links TRBV5-1 to TRBJ1-2; D remains unclear. The CDR3 is 14 amino acids. V was trimmed by 1 base and J by 4 bases, leaving 11 bases between them. The germline gives CDR1 SGHRS, CDR2 YFSETQ. The CDR3 sequence is CASSLNFIVYGYTF. Here the CDR3 DNA reads TGCGCCAGCAGCTTGAACTTTATCGTCTATGGCTACACCTTC.

The gene calls are TRBV14 and TRBJ2-5; TRBD2 aligns across 8 bases. The CDR3 loop spans 15 amino acids. Trimming cost V 4 bases and J 6 bases; bases outside gene matches: 10. CDR1 is SGHDN, CDR2 FVKESK, per germline. CDR3 nucleotides: TGTGCCAGCAGCCGGGGAGCGGGAGCGTTGAAGACCCAGTACTTC. This sequence encodes CASSRGAGALKTQYF.

This chain uses TRBV11-3 with TRBJ2-7; 7 bases agree with TRBD2. The length of the CDR3 is 14 residues. Germline V lookup: CDR1 SGHNT, CDR2 YENEEA. V dropped 3 bases and J dropped 7; count of bases not matched to a gene: 9. DNA of the CDR3: TGTGCCAGCAGCTTCGGCGGGGGTTTAGGGGAGCAGTACTTC. Its protein is CASSFGGGLGEQYF.